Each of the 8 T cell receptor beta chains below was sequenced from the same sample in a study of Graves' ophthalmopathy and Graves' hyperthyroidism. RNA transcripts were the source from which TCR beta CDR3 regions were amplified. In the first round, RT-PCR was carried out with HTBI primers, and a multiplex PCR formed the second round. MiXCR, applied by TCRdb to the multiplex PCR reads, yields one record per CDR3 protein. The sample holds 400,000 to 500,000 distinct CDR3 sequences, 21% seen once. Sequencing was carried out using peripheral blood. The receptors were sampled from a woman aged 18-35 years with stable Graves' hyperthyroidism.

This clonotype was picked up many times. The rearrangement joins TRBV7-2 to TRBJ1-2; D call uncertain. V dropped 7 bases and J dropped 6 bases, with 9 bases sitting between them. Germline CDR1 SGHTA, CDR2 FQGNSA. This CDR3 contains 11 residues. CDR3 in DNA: TGTGCCAGCACCTCGGGAGATGGCTACACCTTC. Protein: CASTSGDGYTF.

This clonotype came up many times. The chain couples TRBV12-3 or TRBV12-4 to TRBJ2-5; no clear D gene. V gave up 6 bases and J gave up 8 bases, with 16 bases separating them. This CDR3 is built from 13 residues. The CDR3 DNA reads TGTGCCAGCAGCCCAGCCTCTCAGAGCACCCAGTACTTC. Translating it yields CASSPASQSTQYF.

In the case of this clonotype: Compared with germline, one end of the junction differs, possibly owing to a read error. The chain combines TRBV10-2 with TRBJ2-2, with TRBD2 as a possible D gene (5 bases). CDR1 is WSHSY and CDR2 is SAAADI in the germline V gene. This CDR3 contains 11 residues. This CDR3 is CASRSTGELCF. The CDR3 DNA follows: TGCGCCAGCAGGAGTACCGGGGAGCTGTGTTTT.

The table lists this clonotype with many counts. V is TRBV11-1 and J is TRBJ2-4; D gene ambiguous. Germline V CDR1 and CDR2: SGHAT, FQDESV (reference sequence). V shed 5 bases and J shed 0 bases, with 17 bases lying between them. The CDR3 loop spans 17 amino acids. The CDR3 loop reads CASSPSALTLAKNIQYF. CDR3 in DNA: TGTGCCAGCAGCCCCAGCGCCTTGACATTAGCCAAAAACATTCAGTACTTC. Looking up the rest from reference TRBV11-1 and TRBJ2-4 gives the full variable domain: EAEVAQSPRYKITEKSQAVAFWCDPISGHATLYWYRQILGQGPELLVQFQDESVVDDSQLPKDRFSAERLKGVDSTLKIQPAELGDSAMYLCASSPSALTLAKNIQYFGAGTRLSVL.

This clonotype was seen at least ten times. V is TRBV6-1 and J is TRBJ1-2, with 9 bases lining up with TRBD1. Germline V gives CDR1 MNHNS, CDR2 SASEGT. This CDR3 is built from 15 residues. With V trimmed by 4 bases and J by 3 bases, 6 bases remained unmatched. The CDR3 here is CASSAPGQGDYGYTF. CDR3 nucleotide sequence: TGTGCCAGCAGTGCACCGGGACAGGGCGACTATGGCTACACCTTC.

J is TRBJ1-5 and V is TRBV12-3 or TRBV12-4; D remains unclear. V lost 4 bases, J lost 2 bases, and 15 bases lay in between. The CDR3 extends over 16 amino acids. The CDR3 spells CASSSHGLSGNQPQHF. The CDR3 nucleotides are TGTGCCAGCAGTTCCCACGGATTGAGCGGCAATCAGCCCCAGCATTTT.

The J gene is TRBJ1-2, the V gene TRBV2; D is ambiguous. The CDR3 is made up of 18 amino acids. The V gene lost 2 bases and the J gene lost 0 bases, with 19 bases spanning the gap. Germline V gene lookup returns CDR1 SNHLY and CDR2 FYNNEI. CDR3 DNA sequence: TGTGCCAGCAGTGAACCCCGTAATCGTTTCGGATCTAACTATGGCTACACCTTC. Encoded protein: CASSEPRNRFGSNYGYTF. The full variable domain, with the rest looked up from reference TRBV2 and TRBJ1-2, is EPEVTQTPSHQVTQMGQEVILRCVPISNHLYFYWYRQILGQKVEFLVSFYNNEISEKSEIFDDQFSVERPDGSNFTLKIRSTKLEDSAMYFCASSEPRNRFGSNYGYTFGSGTRLTVV.

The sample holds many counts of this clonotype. DNA of the CDR3: TGTGCCAGCCGAAGTTTGTGGGGCTACACCTTC. Its protein is CASRSLWGYTF. The chain uses TRBV6-1 and TRBJ1-2, with D unclear. V was pared by 8 bases and J by 8 bases, with 12 bases between. Germline CDR1 is MNHNS and CDR2 is SASEGT. The CDR3 length is 11 residues.